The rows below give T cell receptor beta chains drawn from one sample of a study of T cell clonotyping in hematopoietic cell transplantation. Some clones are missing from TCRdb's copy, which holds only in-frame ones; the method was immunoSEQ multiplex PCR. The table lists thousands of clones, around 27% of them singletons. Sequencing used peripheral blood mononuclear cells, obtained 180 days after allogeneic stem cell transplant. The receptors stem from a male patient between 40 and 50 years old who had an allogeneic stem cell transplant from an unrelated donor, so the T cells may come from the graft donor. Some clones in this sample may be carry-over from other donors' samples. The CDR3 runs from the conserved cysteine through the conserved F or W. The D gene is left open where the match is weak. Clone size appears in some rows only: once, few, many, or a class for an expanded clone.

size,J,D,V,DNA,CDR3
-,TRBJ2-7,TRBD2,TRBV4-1,TGCGCCAGCAGCCAAGCAGGACTAGCGGAGCCCGAGCAGTACTTC,CASSQAGLAEPEQYF
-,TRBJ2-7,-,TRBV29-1,TGCAGCGTCCGGCCACGAGGGGCGAGGTCCTACGAGCAGTACTTC,CSVRPRGARSYEQYF
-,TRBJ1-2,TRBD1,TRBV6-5,TGTGCCAGCAGTTACTCTCAACAGGGGCCCAGAGGGGGCTACACCTTC,CASSYSQQGPRGGYTF
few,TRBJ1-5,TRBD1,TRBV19,TGTGCCAGTAGTACCGGGACAGTTTATGGCAATCAGCCCCAGCATTTT,CASSTGTVYGNQPQHF
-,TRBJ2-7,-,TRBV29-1,TGCAGCGGCGGGACAAAATACGAGCAGTACTTC,CSGGTKYEQYF
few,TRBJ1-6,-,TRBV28,TGTGCCAGCAGTCTCTGGGGGCCTGGTAATTCACCCCTCCACTTT,CASSLWGPGNSPLHF
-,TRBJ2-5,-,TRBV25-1,TGTGCAACTCACCACGTTTCAGGAGAGACCCAGTACTTC,CATHHVSGETQYF
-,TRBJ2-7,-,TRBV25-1,TGTGCCAGCAGGGCCCACGGGGCATCCTACGAGCAGTACTTC,CASRAHGASYEQYF
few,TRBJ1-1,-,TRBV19,TGTGCCAGTAGCAGATCCCCGGACACTGAAGCTTTCTTT,CASSRSPDTEAFF
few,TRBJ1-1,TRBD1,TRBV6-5,TGTGCCAGCAGCCGAGACAGGGGGAACACTGAAGCTTTCTTT,CASSRDRGNTEAFF
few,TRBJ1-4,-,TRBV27,TGTGCCAGCAGTTCATGGGCTAATGAAAAACTGTTTTTT,CASSSWANEKLFF
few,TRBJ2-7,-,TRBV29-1,TGCAGCGTTGAAGTGTGGCAGGGAGAGGAGCAGTACTTC,CSVEVWQGEEQYF
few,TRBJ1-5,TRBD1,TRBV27,TGTGCCAGCAGTACGGGGACAGGTTCCAATCAGCCCCAGCATTTT,CASSTGTGSNQPQHF
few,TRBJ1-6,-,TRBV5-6,TGTGCCAGCAGCTTACCCGATAATTCACCCCTCCACTTT,CASSLPDNSPLHF
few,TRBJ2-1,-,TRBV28,TGTGCCAGCAGTCGAGGCAGCGGCCCCGGCCAAGGGGATGAGCAGTTCTTC,CASSRGSGPGQGDEQFF
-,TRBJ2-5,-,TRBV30,TGTGCCTGGAGTAACAATGTATTAGAGACCCAGTACTTC,CAWSNNVLETQYF
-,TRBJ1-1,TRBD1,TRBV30,TGTGCCTGGATCTCAGACAGGGCCACTGAAGCTTTCTTT,CAWISDRATEAFF
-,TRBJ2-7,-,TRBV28,TGTGCCAGCAGTCCTTCGGACGGCCCCTCCTACGAGCAGTACTTC,CASSPSDGPSYEQYF
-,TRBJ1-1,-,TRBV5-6,TGTGCCAGCAGCTTTCAGAACACTGAAGCTTTCTTT,CASSFQNTEAFF
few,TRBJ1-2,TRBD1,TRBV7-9,TGTGCCAGCAGCTCTGCAGACGACAGGGGTAGTGGCTACACCTTC,CASSSADDRGSGYTF
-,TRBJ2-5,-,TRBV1,TGCACCAGCAGCCAAGATCCGGGACTAGCGGGAAAAGAGACCCAGTACTTC,CTSSQDPGLAGKETQYF
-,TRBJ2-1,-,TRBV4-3,TGCGCCAGCAGCGACAGATACAATGAGCAGTTCTTC,CASSDRYNEQFF
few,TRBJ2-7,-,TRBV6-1,TGTGCCAGCAGGATGACAGTTAGCTCCTACGAGCAGTACTTC,CASRMTVSSYEQYF
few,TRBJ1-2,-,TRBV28,TGTGCCAGCTCTCTGGAGGGACGTGGCTACACCTTC,CASSLEGRGYTF
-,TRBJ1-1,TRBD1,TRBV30,TGTGCCTGGAGCCAGGGGGGAGAGGGAGCTTTCTTT,CAWSQGGEGAFF
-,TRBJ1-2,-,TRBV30,TGTGCCTGGGTAACCCGGGGGAACTATGGCTACACCTTC,CAWVTRGNYGYTF
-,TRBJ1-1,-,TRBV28,TGTGCCAGCAGTCCCACAGGGAGTTGGACTGAAGCTTTCTTT,CASSPTGSWTEAFF
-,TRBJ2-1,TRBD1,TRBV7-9,TGTGCCAGCAGGCCCGGGACAGGGGCCTACAATGAGCAGTTCTTC,CASRPGTGAYNEQFF